These 21 T cell receptor beta chains originate from one sample sequenced in a study of cytomegalovirus exposure and HLA in healthy donors. It was with 60 Vbeta and 13 Jbeta primers that the PCR ran. Profiled with immunoSEQ multiplex PCR; TCRdb holds only in-frame clones, not every one. The sample includes more than 95,000 clones, around 77% of them seen just once. Sequences were obtained from PBMCs. All receptors come from a woman aged 40 to 55 in good health and CMV-seropositive.

V gene TRBV29-1 combines with J gene TRBJ1-5; 8 bases are a match to TRBD1. CDR1 and CDR2 from the germline V gene are SQVTM and ANQGSEA. V shed 4 bases and J 3 bases; nucleotides not matched to a gene: 8. This CDR3 region has 15 residues. The DNA for the CDR3 is TGCAGCGTTGCCTTGAACAGGGGGTACAATCAGCCCCAGCATTTT. The encoded protein is CSVALNRGYNQPQHF. The full variable domain, rest sourced from reference TRBV29-1 and TRBJ1-5, is SAVISQKPSRDICQRGTSLTIQCQVDSQVTMMFWYRQQPGQSLTLIATANQGSEATYESGFVIDKFPISRPNLTFSTLTVSNMSPEDSSIYLCSVALNRGYNQPQHFGDGTRLSIL.

The J gene is TRBJ2-1, the V gene TRBV7-9; 10 nucleotides line up with TRBD2. Germline loops: CDR1 SEHNR, CDR2 FQNEAQ (reference sequence). There are 17 residues in the CDR3. Germline trimming cut 1 base from V and 8 bases from J; bases unmatched to any gene: 11. CDR3 sequence reads: CASSLVSSAGGPHEQFF. The CDR3 DNA follows: TGTGCCAGCAGCTTAGTTAGTTCAGCGGGAGGGCCTCATGAGCAGTTCTTC.

This chain uses TRBV18 with TRBJ2-7; no clear D gene. V was cut by 4 bases and J by 7 bases, with 14 bases left in between. In germline, CDR1 is KGHSH, CDR2 LQKENI. The CDR3 length is 13 residues. The CDR3 DNA reads as TGTGCCAGCTCACTATCGCGACTCTGGGAGCAGTACTTC. This encodes CASSLSRLWEQYF.

The chain couples TRBV6-5 to TRBJ2-1; D is perhaps TRBD1 (7 bases). The CDR3 length is 15 residues. The V and J ends lost 2 bases and 3 bases respectively, with 11 bases between them. Germline V gene lookup returns CDR1 MNHEY and CDR2 SVGAGI. CDR3 protein: CASSYAGGFYNEQFF. In nucleotides, the CDR3 is TGTGCCAGCAGTTACGCAGGGGGGTTCTACAATGAGCAGTTCTTC.

The chain's CDR3 is CASSPGTRGREEQFF. CDR3 nucleotide sequence: TGCGCCAGCAGCCCCGGGACTCGTGGGCGGGAGGAGCAGTTCTTC. The chain uses TRBV5-1 and TRBJ2-1; 7 bases match TRBD2. Germline CDR1 reads SGHRS; CDR2 reads YFSETQ. With V trimmed by 4 bases and J by 10 bases, 14 bases remained unmatched. The length of the CDR3 is 15 residues.

This chain links TRBV5-1 with TRBJ2-7; TRBD2 matches at 14 bases. CDR3 length equals 16 residues. CDR1 SGHRS and CDR2 YFSETQ come from the germline V gene. V lost 2 bases and J lost 6; bases outside the gene matches: 7. The CDR3 loop reads CASSLTPGLAGGEQYF. CDR3 DNA: TGCGCCAGCAGCTTAACACCTGGACTAGCGGGAGGCGAGCAGTACTTC.

V usage is TRBV29-1 and J usage is TRBJ2-3; D is perhaps TRBD1 (7 bases). V gave up 7 bases and J gave up 2 bases, with 16 bases separating them. CDR1 is SQVTM and CDR2 is ANQGSEA in the germline V gene. CDR3 length: 14 residues. The CDR3: CSARGGGLTDTQYF. As DNA, the CDR3 is TGCAGCGCCCGTGGAGGGGGCCTCACAGATACGCAGTATTTT.

V is TRBV30 and J is TRBJ1-1, with a tentative D call TRBD1 (6 bases). Germline CDR1 and CDR2: GTSNPN and SVGIG (reference sequence). The CDR3 is 13 residues long. Between the trimmed V and J ends, which lost 3 bases and 3 bases, there was a span of 11 bases. Written as DNA, the CDR3 is TGTGCCTGGAGATACAGGGATTACACTGAAGCTTTCTTT. Translated, it gives CAWRYRDYTEAFF.

This rearrangement joins TRBV7-9 to TRBJ2-3; D perhaps matches TRBD2 (6 bases). CDR1 is SEHNR, CDR2 FQNEAQ, per germline (reference sequence). The CDR3 length is 14 residues. V was trimmed by 5 bases and J by 2 bases, leaving 11 bases between them. CDR3 in DNA: TGTGCCAGCAGCCCCGGGCGGGACACAGATACGCAGTATTTT. Protein product: CASSPGRDTDTQYF.

The J gene is TRBJ1-5, the V gene TRBV6-1; D is unclear. CDR1 and CDR2 (germline): MNHNS, SASEGT. V lost 8 bases, J lost 0 bases, and 8 bases lay in between. This CDR3 is 13 amino acids long. The CDR3 DNA reads TGTGCCAGCGTGAGGGATAGCAATCAGCCCCAGCATTTT. This encodes CASVRDSNQPQHF.

The chain joins TRBV18 to TRBJ1-1, with a tentative D call TRBD1 (5 bases). Germline-derived CDR1 and CDR2 are KGHSH and LQKENI. Trimming removed 2 bases from V and 1 base from J, with 11 bases in between. This CDR3 contains 15 residues. The CDR3 bases are TGTGCCAGCTCACCAACCCCAACAGGGAACACTGAAGCTTTCTTT. It yields the protein CASSPTPTGNTEAFF.

The rearrangement joins TRBV23-1 to TRBJ1-1; no definite D call. TRBV23-1 is marked as an open reading frame, function uncertain. This CDR3 has 15 residues. V lost 0 bases and J lost 0, with 8 bases in between. CDR3 nucleotide sequence: TGCGCCAGCAGTCAATCGGGCGGGTTGAACACTGAAGCTTTCTTT. This translates into CASSQSGGLNTEAFF.

The V gene is TRBV5-6, the J gene TRBJ2-2, with D perhaps TRBD2 (6 bases). The CDR3 spans 17 residues. Deletions cut 1 base from V and 1 base from J, with 14 bases between. Germline assignment: CDR1 SGHDT and CDR2 YYEEEE. CDR3 nucleotide sequence: TGTGCCAGCAGCTTGCAGCGGGCTAGCTTGAACACCGGGGAGCTGTTTTTT. Translation: CASSLQRASLNTGELFF.

The CDR3 reads CASSLEVGTGVFMNTEAFF. CDR3 in DNA: TGTGCCAGCAGCTTAGAAGTAGGGACAGGGGTTTTCATGAACACTGAAGCTTTCTTT. V is TRBV7-9 and J is TRBJ1-1, with 10 bases that match TRBD1. Germline trimming cut 1 base from V and 0 bases from J; bases unmatched to any gene: 11. Germline CDR1 SEHNR, CDR2 FQNEAQ (reference sequence). The CDR3 is made up of 19 amino acids.

A word on this clone: Germline and junction disagree at one end, which may indicate a read error. This chain connects TRBV28 to TRBJ2-7; maybe TRBD1 (5 bases). CDR1 is MDHEN, CDR2 SYDVKM, per germline. There are 13 residues in the CDR3. The chain's CDR3 is CASSLRWGYEQYF. The DNA for the CDR3 is TGTGCCAGCAGTTTGAGATGGGGCTACGAGCAATACTTC.

This sequence joins TRBV7-2 and TRBJ1-5; tentatively, D is TRBD1 (6 bases). Looked up from germline, CDR1 is SGHTA and CDR2 is FQGNSA. Trimming took off 1 base at V and 6 bases at J, with 16 bases between the two ends. CDR3 length equals 16 residues. The CDR3 nucleotides read TGTGCCAGCAGCTTAGAAGCCAGGGGTCGAGGTCAGCCCCAGCATTTT. It codes for CASSLEARGRGQPQHF.

This chain links TRBV28 with TRBJ2-1; 8 bases agree with TRBD2. Germline V gene lookup returns CDR1 MDHEN and CDR2 SYDVKM. There are 16 residues in the CDR3. The junction had 11 bases not matched to a gene; V was cut back by 4 bases and J by 6 bases. The CDR3 bases are TGTGCCAGCAGTTCCCTCGGACTAGCTCTGAGCAATGAGCAGTTCTTC. The encoded protein is CASSSLGLALSNEQFF.

The chain joins TRBV5-8 to TRBJ1-4, with D hard to call. Germline-derived CDR1 and CDR2 are SGHTS and YDEGEE. The CDR3 runs 15 residues. The V gene lost 3 bases and the J gene lost 4 bases, with 13 bases spanning the gap. CDR3 residues: CASSSSSSGNEKLFF. The CDR3 DNA is TGTGCCAGCAGCTCCAGCAGCTCGGGTAATGAAAAACTGTTTTTT.

The rearrangement links TRBV18 to TRBJ2-4, with 7 bases that match TRBD1. J lost 7 bases, V lost 2 bases, and 5 bases had no gene match. There are 14 residues in the CDR3. Germline CDR1 and CDR2: KGHSH and LQKENI. The CDR3 sequence is CASSPDRARNIQYF. The CDR3 DNA reads TGTGCCAGCTCACCAGACAGGGCCAGGAACATTCAGTACTTC.

The chain carries TRBV30 and TRBJ1-5; D is ambiguous. The CDR3 is 13 residues long. The germline gives CDR1 GTSNPN, CDR2 SVGIG (reference sequence). V gave up 1 base and J gave up 3 bases, with 7 bases separating them. The CDR3 DNA sequence: TGTGCCTGGAGTGACCACACCAATCAGCCCCAGCATTTT. Translated, it gives CAWSDHTNQPQHF.

The sample holds a few counts of this clone. This chain connects TRBV7-2 to TRBJ1-2, with D unresolved. The V end lost 0 bases, the J end lost 6 bases, and 8 bases lay between the germline ends. Germline-derived CDR1 and CDR2 are SGHTA and FQGNSA. CDR3 length equals 13 residues. DNA for the CDR3: TGTGCCAGCAGCTTAGCTGAGGGTCATGGCTACACCTTC. Protein sequence: CASSLAEGHGYTF. Variable domain in full (rest from reference TRBV7-2 and TRBJ1-2): GAGVSQSPSNKVTEKGKDVELRCDPISGHTALYWYRQSLGQGLEFLIYFQGNSAPDKSGLPSDRFSAERTGGSVSTLTIQRTQQEDSAVYLCASSLAEGHGYTFGSGTRLTVV.